Each of the 4 T cell receptor beta chains below was sequenced from the same sample in a study of blood T cell repertoires in COVID-19. Libraries were prepared by immunoSEQ multiplex PCR; TCRdb keeps only in-frame clonotypes and omits some of them. The sample includes tens of thousands of clones, 75% to 85% of them seen just once. Material: peripheral blood. The receptors were sampled from a woman in her 70s with acute or convalescent COVID-19.

The V and J genes are TRBV4-1 and TRBJ1-5, with 7 bases aligning to TRBD1. V gave up 4 bases and J gave up 5 bases; unmatched junction bases: 11. The germline gives CDR1 MGHRA, CDR2 YSYEKL. This CDR3 region has 16 residues. For the CDR3, the DNA is TGCGCCAGCAGCCCAGCGGAGGGGGCGTACTATCAGCCCCAGCATTTT. This encodes CASSPAEGAYYQPQHF.

About this clone: The sample contains more than one DNA sequence encoding this CDR3. This rearrangement joins TRBV6-5 to TRBJ1-3; the D is unclear. Germline CDR1 MNHEY, CDR2 SVGAGI. Trimming left V 2 bases short and J 0 bases short, with 5 bases between. This CDR3 region has 14 residues. CDR3 in amino acids: CASSYGRSGNTIYF. The CDR3 nucleotides are TGTGCCAGCAGTTACGGGCGCTCTGGAAACACCATATATTTT.

The chain links TRBV11-2 to TRBJ2-2; tentative D call: TRBD1 (6 bases). This CDR3 is 17 amino acids long. Germline V gene data show CDR1 as SGHAT and CDR2 as FQNNGV. V lost 0 bases and J lost 1, with 12 bases in between. The CDR3 nucleotides read TGTGCCAGCAGCTTAGACTTCGGGACATTGAACACCGGGGAGCTGTTTTTT. This sequence encodes CASSLDFGTLNTGELFF.

The chain recombines TRBV6-5 with TRBJ1-1, with D perhaps TRBD1 (6 bases). This CDR3 contains 14 residues. V dropped 11 bases and J dropped 4 bases, with 20 bases sitting between them. CDR1 is MNHEY and CDR2 is SVGAGI in the germline V gene. CDR3 in amino acids: CAGTLTWDLTEAFF. The CDR3, as DNA: TGTGCCGGGACACTTACGTGGGATCTCACTGAAGCTTTCTTT.